This TCR beta chain emerged from a study of PD-1 blockade in classical Hodgkin lymphoma. Study outcomes and limitations: Patients who responded completely had about the same baseline diversity as newly diagnosed patients.

The CDR3 consists of 15 residues. With V trimmed by 5 bases and J by 3 bases, 8 bases remained unmatched. The germline V gene has CDR1 MNHEY and CDR2 SVGAGI. With respect to this clone: What it recognizes is unknown.

Each patient's relapse followed autologous stem cell transplantation, and brentuximab vedotin exposure varied. Best overall response was complete response, partial response or progressive disease in these relapsed/refractory classical Hodgkin lymphoma patients. Data came from immunoSEQ multiplex PCR; TCRdb stores just in-frame clones and leaves some out. The table lists about 94,000 clones, roughly 89% of them singletons. The chain employs TRBV6-5 and TRBJ2-7; 9 bases line up with TRBD1. This specimen consisted of peripheral blood mononuclear cells (PBMCs), obtained before the second cycle of nivolumab. The TCR comes from a human donor with classical Hodgkin lymphoma. CDR3 DNA sequence: TGTGCCAGCAGTAGAACCGGGACAGGGAGCTACGAGCAGTACTTC. Its translation is CASSRTGTGSYEQYF.